The next 24 T cell receptor beta chains were all read from a single sample in a study of T cell responses to AZD1222 COVID-19 vaccine. The repertoire was sequenced with immunoSEQ multiplex PCR; TCRdb's copy has only in-frame clones and lacks some. The data contain about 220,000 clones, about 92% of them seen just once; the ten biggest clones take up approximately 1%. Sample: peripheral blood, taken on day 0 of MenACWY control vaccination. All receptors come from an adult in good health.

The chain joins TRBV5-1 to TRBJ2-5; TRBD2 agrees at 8 bases. The CDR3 consists of 15 residues. Germline lookup yields CDR1 SGHRS and CDR2 YFSETQ. The V gene end was trimmed by 4 bases and the J gene end by 5 bases; junction bases not matched to a gene: 10. The CDR3 reads CASSPTGGAGETQYF. CDR3 nucleotide sequence: TGCGCCAGCAGCCCAACCGGGGGGGCCGGTGAGACCCAGTACTTC.

The chain couples TRBV3-1 (or the pseudogene TRBV3-2) to TRBJ2-7; D is possibly TRBD1 or TRBD2 (6 bases each). CDR3 length equals 14 residues. With 1 base removed from V and 7 bases from J, the gap between germline ends came to 14 bases. Germline V gene lookup returns CDR1 LGHDT and CDR2 YNNKEL (reference sequence). As DNA, the CDR3 is TGTGCCAGCAGCCAAGGGGGGGCGCGCGTGGAGCAGTACTTC. Translating gives CASSQGGARVEQYF.

This sequence joins TRBV7-3 and TRBJ1-5, with 7 bases fitting TRBD1. The CDR3 runs to 13 residues. Unmatched junction bases numbered 4, after V lost 5 bases and J lost 6 bases. Germline V gene data show CDR1 as SGHTA and CDR2 as FQGTGA. CDR3 nucleotides: TGTGCCAGCAGCCAGGGGGGCGGTCAGCCCCAGCATTTT. Translation: CASSQGGGQPQHF.

The rearrangement joins TRBV28 to TRBJ1-2, with D possibly matching TRBD1 (6 bases). This CDR3 is built from 14 residues. CDR1 MDHEN and CDR2 SYDVKM come from the germline V gene. V was clipped by 3 bases and J by 9 bases, with 17 bases between them. The chain's CDR3 is CASSLRGASFSYTF. For the CDR3, the DNA is TGTGCCAGCAGTTTGCGGGGGGCGAGTTTCAGCTACACCTTC.

This sequence joins TRBV11-2 and TRBJ1-2, with no clear D. CDR3 length: 17 amino acids. CDR1 is SGHAT, CDR2 FQNNGV, per germline. Between the trimmed V and J ends, which lost 1 base and 3 bases, there was a span of 18 bases. The CDR3 loop reads CASSLAPRLRGDYGYTF. CDR3 sequence (DNA): TGTGCCAGCAGCTTAGCCCCCCGACTCCGTGGCGACTATGGCTACACCTTC.

The DNA for the CDR3 is TGTGCCAGCAGCTTAGATCGACAGCACTCTGGAAACACCATATATTTT. Encoded protein: CASSLDRQHSGNTIYF. The genes are TRBV11-2 and TRBJ1-3, with D possibly TRBD1 on 5 matching bases. The V end was cut by 0 bases, the J end by 0 bases, with 9 bases between. The germline gives CDR1 SGHAT, CDR2 FQNNGV. The CDR3 runs to 16 residues.

CDR3 nucleotides: TGTGCCAGCTGTGCGGGACAGGGTCCCTACGAGCAGTACTTC. Translation gives CASCAGQGPYEQYF. The chain recombines TRBV6-6 with TRBJ2-7, with 9 bases aligning to TRBD1. The CDR3 extends over 14 amino acids. From germline, CDR1 is MNHNY and CDR2 SVGAGI (reference sequence). V shed 8 bases and J 2 bases; nucleotides not matched to a gene: 7.

The chain carries TRBV6-4 and TRBJ2-6, with 7 bases fitting TRBD2. J lost 0 bases, V lost 2 bases, and 1 base had no gene match. This CDR3 is built from 16 residues. CDR1 is MRHNA and CDR2 is SNTAGT in the germline V gene. The CDR3 region has the DNA TGTGCCAGCAGTGACGGGGGGGACTCTGGGGCCAACGTCCTGACTTTC. Its protein product is CASSDGGDSGANVLTF.

The chain employs TRBV7-2 and TRBJ2-7; a weak D match, TRBD1 (6 bases). This CDR3 is 12 amino acids long. Germline V gene sequence: CDR1 SGHTA, CDR2 FQGNSA. The V end was cut by 5 bases, the J end by 6 bases, with 11 bases between. In DNA, the CDR3 is TGTGCCAGCAGCCAACAGGGAACCGAGCAGTACTTC. Translating gives CASSQQGTEQYF.

This chain uses TRBV28 with TRBJ1-5, with no clear D. There are 16 residues in the CDR3. Germline V gene lookup returns CDR1 MDHEN and CDR2 SYDVKM. The ends were cut back, 4 bases at V and 3 bases at J, with 16 bases in the middle. CDR3 nucleotides: TGTGCCAGCAGTTATGGACTCCCTATGCTCAATCAGCCCCAGCATTTT. It translates to CASSYGLPMLNQPQHF.

The chain couples TRBV9 to TRBJ2-5; 11 nucleotides line up with TRBD2. V lost 4 bases, J lost 5 bases, and 10 bases stayed unmatched. There are 16 residues in the CDR3. CDR1 is SGDLS, CDR2 YYNGEE, per germline. CDR3 protein: CASSPGSGRAGETQYF. The CDR3 coding sequence is TGTGCCAGCAGCCCGGGTAGCGGGAGGGCTGGGGAGACCCAGTACTTC.

The gene calls are TRBV7-2 and TRBJ2-1; D possibly corresponds to TRBD2 (6 bases). The V end was cut by 4 bases, the J end by 5 bases, with 9 bases between. Germline V gives CDR1 SGHTA, CDR2 FQGNSA. The CDR3 sequence is 13 residues long. CDR3 region: CASSSGVDNEQFF. CDR3 in DNA: TGTGCCAGCAGCTCGGGGGTTGACAATGAGCAGTTCTTC.

V is TRBV7-2 and J is TRBJ1-2, with unresolved D. The V end was cut by 5 bases, the J end by 8 bases, with 18 bases between. Germline V gene lookup returns CDR1 SGHTA and CDR2 FQGNSA. The CDR3 has 14 amino acids. The chain's CDR3 is CASSQEWGSNGYTF. The DNA of the CDR3 is TGTGCCAGCAGCCAGGAGTGGGGATCCAACGGCTACACCTTC.

The chain is built from TRBV5-1 and TRBJ1-5; D not resolved. V lost 2 bases to trimming and J lost 5 bases, with 8 bases between them. There are 13 residues in the CDR3. Germline assignment: CDR1 SGHRS and CDR2 YFSETQ. The CDR3 spells CASSFDPDQPQHF. Written as DNA, the CDR3 is TGCGCCAGCAGCTTCGATCCGGATCAGCCCCAGCATTTT.

In its sample, this clone was seen once. Written as DNA, the CDR3 is TGTGCCAGCAGCTCGATTTCGGGACAGGGTGCCTTTGAAGCTTTCTTT. Amino acid sequence: CASSSISGQGAFEAFF. The chain links TRBV5-5 to TRBJ1-1, with 9 nucleotides matching TRBD1. This CDR3 comprises 16 residues. Germline CDR1 is SGHKS and CDR2 is YYEKEE (reference sequence). Losses at the gene ends were 3 bases for V and 7 bases for J; bases not matched to a gene: 13.

This clone was counted once. V is TRBV15 and J is TRBJ1-1, with D unclear. The germline V gene has CDR1 LNHNV and CDR2 YYDKDF (reference sequence). The CDR3 length is 14 residues. V shed 0 bases and J shed 1 base, with 6 bases lying between them. CDR3 in DNA: TGTGCCACCAGCAGAGATGGCGGGAACACTGAAGCTTTCTTT. This translates into CATSRDGGNTEAFF.

The chain has TRBV7-8 and TRBJ2-2; 10 bases are a match to TRBD2. Germline V gives CDR1 SGHVS, CDR2 FQNEAQ. This CDR3 region has 17 residues. V was clipped by 0 bases and J by 4 bases; unmatched bases: 5. The CDR3 DNA reads as TGTGCCAGCAGCTTAGCCTCAGCGGGGGGGAGCACCGGGGAGCTGTTTTTT. Its protein is CASSLASAGGSTGELFF. Variable domain in full (rest from reference TRBV7-8 and TRBJ2-2): GAGVSQSPRYKVAKRGQDVALRCDPISGHVSLFWYQQALGQGPEFLTYFQNEAQLDKSGLPSDRFFAERPEGSVSTLKIQRTQQEDSAVYLCASSLASAGGSTGELFFGEGSRLTVL.

This chain connects TRBV6-4 to TRBJ1-2, with 9 bases aligning to TRBD1. The CDR3 length is 12 residues. Germline V lookup: CDR1 MRHNA, CDR2 SNTAGT. V lost 6 bases and J lost 7; bases outside the gene matches: 3. DNA for the CDR3: TGTGCCAGCAGACAGGGGGCGAGTGGCTACACCTTC. Amino acids: CASRQGASGYTF.

This clone was detected once. The rearrangement joins TRBV27 to TRBJ1-2, with D tentatively TRBD1 (5 bases). Germline V lookup: CDR1 MNHEY, CDR2 SMNVEV (reference sequence). V gave up 4 bases and J gave up 7 bases, with 19 bases separating them. This CDR3 contains 15 residues. The CDR3 DNA sequence: TGTGCCAGCAGTTCCCTCGGGGGTTGGGCCGGTGGCTACACCTTC. Protein product: CASSSLGGWAGGYTF.

The rearrangement joins TRBV28 to TRBJ2-1; unclear D gene. V dropped 5 bases and J dropped 4 bases, with 15 bases sitting between them. The CDR3 extends over 15 amino acids. Germline lookup yields CDR1 MDHEN and CDR2 SYDVKM. In nucleotides, the CDR3 is TGTGCCAGCAGTCAAAAACACCGCGCGTACAATGAGCAGTTCTTC. It specifies CASSQKHRAYNEQFF.

This chain links TRBV5-1 with TRBJ2-5; D unclear. Trimming took off 0 bases at V and 5 bases at J, with 11 bases between the two ends. Germline V lookup: CDR1 SGHRS, CDR2 YFSETQ. This CDR3 comprises 14 residues. Written as DNA, the CDR3 is TGCGCCAGCAGCTTGGTTGGACGACGGGAGACCCAGTACTTC. Its translation is CASSLVGRRETQYF.

The J gene is TRBJ1-6, the V gene TRBV27, with 8 nucleotides matching TRBD1. The CDR3 totals 16 residues. Germline V gene sequence: CDR1 MNHEY, CDR2 SMNVEV (reference sequence). V gave up 2 bases and J gave up 1 base; unmatched junction bases: 1. CDR3 in DNA: TGTGCCAGCAGTTTAGGACAGGGATCCTATAATTCACCCCTCCACTTT. Protein product: CASSLGQGSYNSPLHF.

This clone was detected only a few times. The chain has TRBV7-2 and TRBJ2-7; 11 bases are shared with TRBD1. CDR1 and CDR2 (germline): SGHTA, FQGNSA. The CDR3 contains 15 residues. Trimming cost V 3 bases and J 3 bases; bases outside gene matches: 4. CDR3 DNA: TGTGCCAGCAGCTTCGCGGGACAGGGGGGCTACGAGCAGTACTTC. It yields the protein CASSFAGQGGYEQYF.

The chain uses TRBV7-9 and TRBJ1-2; tentatively, D is TRBD1 (5 bases). Germline CDR1 is SEHNR and CDR2 is FQNEAQ (reference sequence). Trimming stripped 6 bases from V and 3 bases from J, with 14 bases between. This CDR3 is 14 amino acids long. The CDR3 region has the DNA TGTGCCAGCAGACCCCCGGGGGTAGACTATGGCTACACCTTC. Its protein product is CASRPPGVDYGYTF. The entire variable domain, with the rest obtained from reference TRBV7-9 and TRBJ1-2, is as follows: DTGVSQNPRHKITKRGQNVTFRCDPISEHNRLYWYRQTLGQGPEFLTYFQNEAQLEKSRLLSDRFSAERPKGSFSTLEIQRTEQGDSAMYLCASRPPGVDYGYTFGSGTRLTVV.